One sample yielded the 13 T cell receptor beta chains listed below, sequenced in a study of cytomegalovirus exposure and HLA in healthy donors (dated by TCRdb to the late 2010s). Library method: the immunoSEQ multiplex PCR assay. The multiplex PCR relied on a mix of 60 forward primers for TCR Vbeta segments and 13 reverse primers for TCR Jbeta segments. TCRdb provides this immuneACCESS table in a form limited to in-frame rearrangements. Some clones are lacking; in checked studies, under half of them reflect an unresolved V gene, and why the rest are absent is not known. The sample's own table lists 60,000 to 65,000 clones. Roughly 5.4% of the sample is held by the ten biggest clonotypes. What was sequenced was PBMCs. All receptors derive from a young man in good health and CMV-seropositive.

This chain links TRBV9 with TRBJ2-3; perhaps TRBD1 as D (5 bases). Germline lookup yields CDR1 SGDLS and CDR2 YYNGEE. The CDR3 extends over 15 amino acids. Trimming removed 0 bases at V and 4 bases at J, with 12 bases between. CDR3 sequence: CASSVDKGRPDTQYF. CDR3 coding DNA: TGTGCCAGCAGCGTAGATAAGGGGCGGCCAGATACGCAGTATTTT.

This chain connects TRBV5-1 to TRBJ2-7; D is possibly TRBD2 (5 bases). The CDR3 totals 14 residues. Trimming stripped 7 bases from V and 2 bases from J, with 16 bases between. CDR1 is SGHRS, CDR2 YFSETQ, per germline. CDR3 DNA: TGCGCCAGCTGCCGGGAAAGGAGTACCTACGAGCAGTACTTC. Translated: CASCRERSTYEQYF.

V gene TRBV30 combines with J gene TRBJ2-1; 8 bases agree with TRBD1. The V and J ends lost 2 bases and 7 bases, in that order; junction bases with no gene match: 10. The CDR3 totals 15 residues. Germline V CDR1 and CDR2: GTSNPN, SVGIG (reference sequence). The CDR3 DNA reads TGTGCCTGGAGTAGGTGGCACAGGGGGGCGAATGAGCAGTTCTTC. It codes for CAWSRWHRGANEQFF.

The genes are TRBV2 and TRBJ2-5; TRBD2 agrees at 13 bases. The V gene end was trimmed by 4 bases and the J gene end by 6 bases; junction bases not matched to a gene: 8. This CDR3 is built from 16 residues. Per germline, CDR1 SNHLY and CDR2 FYNNEI. The CDR3 region has the DNA TGTGCCAGCAGTGGGGGACTAGCGGGGTACAGACAGACCCAGTACTTC. The encoded protein is CASSGGLAGYRQTQYF.

The chain employs TRBV5-1 and TRBJ2-7, with a tentative D call TRBD1 (6 bases). With 5 bases removed from V and 2 bases from J, the gap between germline ends came to 17 bases. Looked up from germline, CDR1 is SGHRS and CDR2 is YFSETQ. This CDR3 has 15 residues. CDR3 bases: TGCGCCAGCAGTTACAGGGACGCGGGCGCCTACGAGCAGTACTTC. This encodes CASSYRDAGAYEQYF.

The V call is TRBV28, the J call TRBJ1-5, with D hard to call. CDR3 size: 13 residues. The germline CDR1 and CDR2 sequences are MDHEN and SYDVKM. Trimming stripped 2 bases from V and 8 bases from J, with 10 bases between. CDR3 nucleotide sequence: TGTGCCAGCAGTTTAGATCCGAGGAAGCCCCAGCATTTT. It encodes CASSLDPRKPQHF.

V gene TRBV18 combines with J gene TRBJ2-3, with D maybe TRBD1 (5 bases). The V gene's germline CDR1 is KGHSH and CDR2 LQKENI. The CDR3 runs 18 residues. V lost 2 bases, J lost 0 bases, and 18 bases lay in between. The CDR3 DNA reads as TGTGCCAGCTCACCAAGCGCATTAGGGGTTTTGAGCACAGATACGCAGTATTTT. It translates to CASSPSALGVLSTDTQYF. The variable domain in full, with the rest retrieved from reference TRBV18 and TRBJ2-3, is NAGVMQNPRHLVRRRGQEARLRCSPMKGHSHVYWYRQLPEEGLKFMVYLQKENIIDESGMPKERFSAEFPKEGPSILRIQQVVRGDSAAYFCASSPSALGVLSTDTQYFGPGTRLTVL.

The V and J genes are TRBV30 and TRBJ2-7; D uncertain. This CDR3 has 11 amino acids. V was shortened by 8 bases and J by 1 base, with 9 bases between the two germline ends. Germline lookup yields CDR1 GTSNPN and CDR2 SVGIG (reference sequence). The CDR3 loop reads CAHGQSYEQYF. DNA of the CDR3: TGTGCCCATGGGCAGTCCTACGAGCAGTACTTC.

The chain recombines TRBV2 with TRBJ1-1; TRBD1 agrees at 7 bases. Germline V gene lookup returns CDR1 SNHLY and CDR2 FYNNEI. The V and J ends lost 7 bases and 2 bases, in that order; junction bases with no gene match: 7. This CDR3 has 14 amino acids. The CDR3, as DNA: TGTGCCAGCACAGTGGGACAGTTAAACACTGAAGCTTTCTTT. This encodes CASTVGQLNTEAFF.

The J gene is TRBJ2-7, the V gene TRBV6-5; TRBD2 aligns across 7 bases. V lost 11 bases, J lost 4 bases, and 8 bases stayed unmatched. CDR1 and CDR2 (germline): MNHEY, SVGAGI. The CDR3 has 12 amino acids. As DNA, the CDR3 is TGTGCCGGGGGGGGGAGTACGTACGAGCAGTACTTC. Translation gives CAGGGSTYEQYF.

The chain couples TRBV5-6 to TRBJ1-2; D gene ambiguous. The CDR3 is 14 amino acids. Germline-derived CDR1 and CDR2 are SGHDT and YYEEEE. The V end was cut by 2 bases, the J end by 5 bases, with 13 bases between. CDR3 region: CASSFLGAGYGYTF. CDR3 DNA: TGTGCCAGCAGCTTTCTGGGCGCGGGGTATGGCTACACCTTC.

The V call is TRBV30, the J call TRBJ2-4, with no clear D. Between the trimmed V and J ends, which lost 1 base and 8 bases, there was a span of 6 bases. The CDR3 is made up of 11 amino acids. Germline V gives CDR1 GTSNPN, CDR2 SVGIG (reference sequence). The DNA of the CDR3 is TGTGCCTGGAGTGGGCTGGACATTCAGTACTTC. Its translation: CAWSGLDIQYF.

V is TRBV11-2 and J is TRBJ2-3; TRBD1 agrees at 7 bases. V shed 4 bases and J 1 base; nucleotides not matched to a gene: 5. The CDR3 covers 15 residues. Germline V CDR1 and CDR2: SGHAT, FQNNGV. Written as DNA, the CDR3 is TGTGCCAGCAGCTCGAAGGGGACAGGCACAGATACGCAGTATTTT. Amino acid sequence: CASSSKGTGTDTQYF.